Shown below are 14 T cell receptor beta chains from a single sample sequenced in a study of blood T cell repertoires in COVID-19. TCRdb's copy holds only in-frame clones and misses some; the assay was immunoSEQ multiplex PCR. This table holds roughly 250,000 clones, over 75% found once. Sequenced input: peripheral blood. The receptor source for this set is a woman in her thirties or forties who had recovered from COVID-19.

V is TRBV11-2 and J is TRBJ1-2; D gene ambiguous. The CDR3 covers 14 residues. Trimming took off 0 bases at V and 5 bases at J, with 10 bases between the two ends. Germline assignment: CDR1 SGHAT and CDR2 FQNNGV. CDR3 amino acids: CASSLEYSSYGYTF. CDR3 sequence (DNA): TGTGCCAGCAGCTTAGAATACAGTTCGTATGGCTACACCTTC. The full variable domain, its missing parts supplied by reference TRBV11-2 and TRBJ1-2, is EAGVAQSPRYKIIEKRQSVAFWCNPISGHATLYWYQQILGQGPKLLIQFQNNGVVDDSQLPKDRFSAERLKGVDSTLKIQPAKLEDSAVYLCASSLEYSSYGYTFGSGTRLTVV.

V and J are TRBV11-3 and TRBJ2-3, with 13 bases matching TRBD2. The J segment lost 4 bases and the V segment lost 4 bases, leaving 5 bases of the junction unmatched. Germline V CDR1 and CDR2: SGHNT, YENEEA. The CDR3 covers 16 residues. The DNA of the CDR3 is TGTGCCAGCAGCTCCGGACTAGCGGGAGCAGCAGATACGCAGTATTTT. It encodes CASSSGLAGAADTQYF.

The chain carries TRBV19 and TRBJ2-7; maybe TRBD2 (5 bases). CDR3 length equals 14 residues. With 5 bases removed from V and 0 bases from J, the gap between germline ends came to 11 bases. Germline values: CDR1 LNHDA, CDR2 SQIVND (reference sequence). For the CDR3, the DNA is TGTGCCAGTAGTTCGAGGGCTTACTCCTACGAGCAGTACTTC. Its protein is CASSSRAYSYEQYF. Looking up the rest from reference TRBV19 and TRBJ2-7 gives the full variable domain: DGGITQSPKYLFRKEGQNVTLSCEQNLNHDAMYWYRQDPGQGLRLIYYSQIVNDFQKGDIAEGYSVSREKKESFPLTVTSAQKNPTAFYLCASSSRAYSYEQYFGPGTRLTVT.

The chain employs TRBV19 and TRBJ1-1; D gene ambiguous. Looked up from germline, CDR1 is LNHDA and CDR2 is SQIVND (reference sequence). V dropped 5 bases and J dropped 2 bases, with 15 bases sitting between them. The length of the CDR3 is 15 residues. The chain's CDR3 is CASSPAGGINTEAFF. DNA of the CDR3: TGTGCCAGTAGTCCCGCGGGTGGTATTAACACTGAAGCTTTCTTT. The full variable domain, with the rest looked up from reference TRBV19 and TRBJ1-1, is DGGITQSPKYLFRKEGQNVTLSCEQNLNHDAMYWYRQDPGQGLRLIYYSQIVNDFQKGDIAEGYSVSREKKESFPLTVTSAQKNPTAFYLCASSPAGGINTEAFFGQGTRLTVV.

CDR3: CASSLFTTGLTDTQYF. The DNA of the CDR3 is TGTGCCAGCAGCTTATTCACGACAGGGCTCACAGATACGCAGTATTTT. The rearrangement links TRBV7-9 to TRBJ2-3; 7 positions match TRBD1. Germline CDR1 and CDR2: SEHNR and FQNEAQ (reference sequence). The CDR3 totals 16 residues. The junction had 7 bases not matched to a gene; V was cut back by 2 bases and J by 2 bases. The whole variable domain, remainder taken from reference TRBV7-9 and TRBJ2-3, is DTGVSQNPRHKITKRGQNVTFRCDPISEHNRLYWYRQTLGQGPEFLTYFQNEAQLEKSRLLSDRFSAERPKGSFSTLEIQRTEQGDSAMYLCASSLFTTGLTDTQYFGPGTRLTVL.

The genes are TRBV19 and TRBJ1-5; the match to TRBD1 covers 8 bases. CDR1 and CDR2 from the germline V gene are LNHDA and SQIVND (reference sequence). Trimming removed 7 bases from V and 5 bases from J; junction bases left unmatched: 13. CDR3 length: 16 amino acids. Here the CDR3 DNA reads TGTGCCAGTACCATCGGACAGGGCTTTACTCATCAGCCCCAGCATTTT. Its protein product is CASTIGQGFTHQPQHF. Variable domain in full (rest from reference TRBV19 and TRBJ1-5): DGGITQSPKYLFRKEGQNVTLSCEQNLNHDAMYWYRQDPGQGLRLIYYSQIVNDFQKGDIAEGYSVSREKKESFPLTVTSAQKNPTAFYLCASTIGQGFTHQPQHFGDGTRLSIL.

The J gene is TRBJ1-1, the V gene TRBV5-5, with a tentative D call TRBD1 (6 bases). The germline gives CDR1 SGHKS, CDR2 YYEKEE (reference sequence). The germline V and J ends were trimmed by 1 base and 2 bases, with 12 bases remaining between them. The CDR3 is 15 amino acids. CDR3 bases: TGTGCCAGCAGCTTGTCCCCAGGGGTCAACACTGAAGCTTTCTTT. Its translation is CASSLSPGVNTEAFF.

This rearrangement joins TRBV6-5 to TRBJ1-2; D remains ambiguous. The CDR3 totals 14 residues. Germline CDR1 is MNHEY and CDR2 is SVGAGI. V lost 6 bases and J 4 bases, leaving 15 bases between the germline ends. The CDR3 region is CASSSPAEGYGYTF. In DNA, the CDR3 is TGTGCCAGCAGCAGCCCCGCGGAGGGCTATGGCTACACCTTC.

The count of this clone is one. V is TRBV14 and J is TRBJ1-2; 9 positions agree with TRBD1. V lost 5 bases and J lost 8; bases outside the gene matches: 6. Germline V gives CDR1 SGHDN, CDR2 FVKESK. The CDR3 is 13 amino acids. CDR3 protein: CASSATGGWGYTF. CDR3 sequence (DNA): TGTGCCAGCAGCGCCACAGGGGGCTGGGGCTACACCTTC.

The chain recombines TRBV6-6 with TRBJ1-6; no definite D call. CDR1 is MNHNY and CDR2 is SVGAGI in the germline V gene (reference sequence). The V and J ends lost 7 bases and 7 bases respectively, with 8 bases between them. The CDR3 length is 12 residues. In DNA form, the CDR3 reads TGTGCCAGCACGACGGGGAATTCACCCCTCCACTTT. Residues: CASTTGNSPLHF.

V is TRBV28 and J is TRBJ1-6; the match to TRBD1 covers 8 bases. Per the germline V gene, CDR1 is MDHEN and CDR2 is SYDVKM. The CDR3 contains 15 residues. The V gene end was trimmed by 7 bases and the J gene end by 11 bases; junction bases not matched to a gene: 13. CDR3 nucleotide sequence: TGTGCCAGCACCCGGGGAGGGACAGGAGGTGCACCCCTCCACTTT. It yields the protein CASTRGGTGGAPLHF.

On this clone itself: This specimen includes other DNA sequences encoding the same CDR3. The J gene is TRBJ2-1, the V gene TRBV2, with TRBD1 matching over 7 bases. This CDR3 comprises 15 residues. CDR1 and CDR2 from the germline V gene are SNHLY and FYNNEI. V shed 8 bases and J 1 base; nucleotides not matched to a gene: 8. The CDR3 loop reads CASGSGTASYNEQFF. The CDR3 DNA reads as TGTGCCAGCGGCTCCGGGACAGCATCCTACAATGAGCAGTTCTTC.

CDR3 DNA: TGTGCCAGCAGTTCGGGACTCACCTACGAGCAGTACTTC. Protein sequence: CASSSGLTYEQYF. The V and J genes are TRBV6-2 or TRBV6-3 and TRBJ2-7; perhaps TRBD2 as D (6 bases). The germline CDR1 and CDR2 sequences are MNHEY and SVGEGT. This CDR3 region has 13 residues. The V gene lost 4 bases and the J gene lost 2 bases, with 9 bases spanning the gap.

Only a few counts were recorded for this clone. CDR3 bases: TGTGCCTGGAGTGATTGGGCACAGGAAAAACTGTTTTTT. Translating gives CAWSDWAQEKLFF. The chain combines TRBV30 with TRBJ1-4, with D unresolved. Germline CDR1 is GTSNPN and CDR2 is SVGIG (reference sequence). Between the trimmed V and J ends, which lost 1 base and 8 bases, there was a span of 11 bases. This CDR3 is built from 13 residues.